In this sample, the clone carrying this T cell receptor beta chain turned up once. Its antigen is undetermined. CDR3 length equals 13 residues. CDR1 ENHRY and CDR2 SYGVKD come from the germline V gene. V lost 4 bases, J lost 4 bases, and 2 bases stayed unmatched. This entry comes from a study of lymphopenia after photon versus proton radiotherapy. Generated by immunoSEQ multiplex PCR, the TCRdb table keeps only in-frame clones and is missing some. The repertoire holds about 65,000 clones, 87% seen once, with under 14% in the top ten. General study results and limits: After lymphocyte nadir, photon-treated repertoires showed oligoclonal expansion, especially CD8+ Temra. Better survival with proton therapy was suggested as possible, not demonstrated. Photon-treated patients lost naive T cells and TCR diversity; proton-treated stayed stable. Larger post-nadir TCR diversity loss correlated inversely with survival in deceased patients.

Sequencing was performed on peripheral blood, taken from a patient treated with proton-based radiotherapy. This sequence joins TRBV10-3 and TRBJ1-1, with 8 bases aligning to TRBD1. The origin of this receptor is an elderly man with esophageal cancer. The CDR3 region has the DNA TGTGCCATCAGTGCCGACAGGGGCACTGAAGCTTTCTTT. Protein product: CAISADRGTEAFF.